Listed below are T cell receptor beta chains from one sample, sequenced in a study of blood T cell repertoires in COVID-19. Profiling relied on immunoSEQ multiplex PCR, and the TCRdb table lists in-frame clones only, not all of them. Among around 190,000 clones listed, 86% were seen once. Sample: peripheral blood. The receptors shown here come from a man between 65 and 80 years old with active or convalescent COVID-19. The CDR3 runs from the conserved cysteine through the conserved F or W. A D gene is named only where the DNA matches it firmly. Not every row has a clone size; where given, it reads once, few, many or a size class.

d_call,j_call,clone_size,v_call,cdr3_aa,cdr3_nt
TRBD1,TRBJ1-1,-,TRBV5-1,CASRSTGTENTEAFF,TGCGCCAGCAGATCAACCGGGACAGAGAACACTGAAGCTTTCTTT
-,TRBJ1-2,-,TRBV18,CASSLDSGYTF,TGTGCCAGCTCGCTGGACAGTGGCTACACCTTC
TRBD1,TRBJ2-6,-,TRBV19,CASSPTGGGFSGANVLTF,TGTGCCAGTAGTCCTACAGGGGGCGGCTTCTCTGGGGCCAACGTCCTGACTTTC
-,TRBJ1-5,-,TRBV19,CASSRVATGPSYSNQPQHF,TGTGCCAGTAGTAGAGTAGCGACAGGCCCATCCTATAGCAATCAGCCCCAGCATTTT
TRBD2,TRBJ2-1,-,TRBV5-5,CASSPLGWRTSGSSYNEQFF,TGTGCCAGCAGCCCCCTCGGGTGGAGAACTAGCGGAAGCTCCTACAATGAGCAGTTCTTC
-,TRBJ1-2,-,TRBV28,CASSLTGHNYGYTF,TGTGCCAGCAGTTTAACAGGCCACAACTATGGCTACACCTTC
-,TRBJ1-1,-,TRBV5-6,CASSLAGFPGTEAFF,TGTGCCAGCAGCTTGGCAGGTTTTCCCGGCACTGAAGCTTTCTTT
-,TRBJ2-5,-,TRBV5-6,CASSDPREETQYF,TGTGCCAGCAGCGATCCCAGGGAAGAGACCCAGTACTTC
TRBD1,TRBJ2-1,-,TRBV7-2,CASSKDRVNEQFF,TGTGCCAGCAGCAAGGACAGGGTCAATGAGCAGTTCTTC
TRBD1,TRBJ1-2,-,TRBV5-1,CASSPPGQGVWGYTF,TGCGCCAGCAGCCCCCCGGGACAGGGGGTTTGGGGCTACACCTTC
-,TRBJ2-5,once,TRBV10-3,CAISEGGAGQETQYF,TGTGCCATCAGTGAAGGGGGGGCAGGGCAAGAGACCCAGTACTTC
-,TRBJ2-7,-,TRBV5-4,CASSQDPRVGQYF,TGTGCCAGCAGCCAGGATCCGAGGGTCGGGCAGTACTTC
TRBD1,TRBJ1-2,-,TRBV10-3,CAISRQGTDYGYTF,TGTGCCATCAGCCGACAGGGGACCGACTATGGCTACACCTTC
-,TRBJ1-2,-,TRBV27,CASSFLANYGYTF,TGTGCCAGCAGTTTTCTAGCTAACTATGGCTACACCTTC
-,TRBJ1-1,-,TRBV15,CATSGAKEPRPMNTEAFF,TGTGCCACCAGCGGAGCGAAAGAACCGCGGCCTATGAACACTGAAGCTTTCTTT
-,TRBJ2-2,once,TRBV6-5,CASSYSGSFTGELFF,TGTGCCAGCAGTTACTCGGGCAGCTTCACCGGGGAGCTGTTTTTT
TRBD1,TRBJ2-7,-,TRBV29-1,CSVELGTAEQYF,TGCAGCGTTGAACTAGGGACAGCCGAGCAGTACTTC
-,TRBJ1-2,-,TRBV25-1,CASSETDTYGYTF,TGTGCCAGCAGTGAAACGGACACATATGGCTACACCTTC
-,TRBJ1-2,-,TRBV20-1,CSASRQNYGYTF,TGCAGTGCTAGTCGTCAGAACTATGGCTACACCTTC
-,TRBJ2-7,-,TRBV6-6,CASSYDAGAGGQYF,TGTGCCAGCAGTTACGACGCGGGGGCTGGGGGGCAGTACTTC
-,TRBJ2-4,-,TRBV14,CASSRGGGASKNIQYF,TGTGCCAGCAGCCGAGGGGGGGGCGCCTCCAAAAACATTCAGTACTTC
-,TRBJ1-2,-,TRBV19,CASSRGGLYNYGYTF,TGTGCCAGTAGTAGGGGGGGGCTCTATAACTATGGCTACACCTTC
TRBD1,TRBJ1-3,-,TRBV15,CATSMDRARYGNTIYF,TGTGCCACCAGCATGGACAGGGCGAGGTATGGAAACACCATATATTTT
TRBD1,TRBJ1-5,-,TRBV7-2,CASSLVGGEGNQPQHF,TGTGCCAGCAGCTTAGTAGGGGGCGAGGGCAATCAGCCCCAGCATTTT